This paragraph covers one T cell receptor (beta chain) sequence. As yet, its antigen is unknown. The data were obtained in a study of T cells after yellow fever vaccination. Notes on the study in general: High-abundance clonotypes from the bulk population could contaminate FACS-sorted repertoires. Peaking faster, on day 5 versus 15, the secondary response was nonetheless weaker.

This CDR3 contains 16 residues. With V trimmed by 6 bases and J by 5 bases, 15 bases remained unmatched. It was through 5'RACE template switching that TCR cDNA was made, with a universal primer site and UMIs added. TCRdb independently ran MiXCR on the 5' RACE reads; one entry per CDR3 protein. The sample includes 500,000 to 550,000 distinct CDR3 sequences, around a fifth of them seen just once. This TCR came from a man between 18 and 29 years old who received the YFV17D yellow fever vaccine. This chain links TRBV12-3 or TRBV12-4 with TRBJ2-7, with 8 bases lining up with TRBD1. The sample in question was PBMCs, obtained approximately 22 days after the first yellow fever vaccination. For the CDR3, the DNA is TGTGCCAGCAGCCGAACCAGTTCAGGACAGGGCAACGAGCAGTACTTC. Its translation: CASSRTSSGQGNEQYF.